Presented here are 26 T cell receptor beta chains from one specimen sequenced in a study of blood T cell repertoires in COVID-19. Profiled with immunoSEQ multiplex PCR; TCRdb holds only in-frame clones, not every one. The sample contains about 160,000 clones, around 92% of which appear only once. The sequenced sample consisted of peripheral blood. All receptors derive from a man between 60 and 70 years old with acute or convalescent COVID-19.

As DNA, the CDR3 is TGTGCCACCAGTGACGCCGGGACTAGCGACGAGCAGTACTTC. Translation gives CATSDAGTSDEQYF. The rearrangement joins TRBV24-1 to TRBJ2-7; 10 bases agree with TRBD2. Germline values: CDR1 KGHDR, CDR2 SFDVKD. The V gene end was trimmed by 4 bases and the J gene end by 5 bases; junction bases not matched to a gene: 4. CDR3 size: 14 residues.

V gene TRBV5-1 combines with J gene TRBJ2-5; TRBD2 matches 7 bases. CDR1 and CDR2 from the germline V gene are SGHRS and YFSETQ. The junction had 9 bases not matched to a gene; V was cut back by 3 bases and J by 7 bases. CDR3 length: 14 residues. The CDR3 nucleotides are TGCGCCAGCAGCTCGGGCGGGGGAAGCGGGACCCAGTACTTC. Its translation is CASSSGGGSGTQYF.

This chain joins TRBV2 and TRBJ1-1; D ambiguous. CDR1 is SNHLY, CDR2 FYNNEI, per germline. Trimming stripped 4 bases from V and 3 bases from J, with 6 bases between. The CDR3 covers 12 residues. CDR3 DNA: TGTGCCAGCAGTGCGCGGGACACTGAAGCTTTCTTT. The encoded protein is CASSARDTEAFF.

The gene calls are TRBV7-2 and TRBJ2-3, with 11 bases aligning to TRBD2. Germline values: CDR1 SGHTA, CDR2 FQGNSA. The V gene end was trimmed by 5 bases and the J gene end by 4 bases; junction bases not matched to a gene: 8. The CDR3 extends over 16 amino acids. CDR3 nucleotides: TGTGCCAGCAGCCCATACACTAGCGGGGGAGCAGATACGCAGTATTTT. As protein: CASSPYTSGGADTQYF. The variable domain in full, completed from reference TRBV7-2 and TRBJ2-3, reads GAGVSQSPSNKVTEKGKDVELRCDPISGHTALYWYRQSLGQGLEFLIYFQGNSAPDKSGLPSDRFSAERTGGSVSTLTIQRTQQEDSAVYLCASSPYTSGGADTQYFGPGTRLTVL.

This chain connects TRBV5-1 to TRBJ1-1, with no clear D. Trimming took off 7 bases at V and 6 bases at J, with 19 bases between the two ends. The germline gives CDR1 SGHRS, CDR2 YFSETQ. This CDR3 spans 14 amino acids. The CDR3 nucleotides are TGCGCCAGCCAGCAATCCCTAGGTAGACCTGAAGCTTTCTTT. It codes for CASQQSLGRPEAFF.

The CDR3: CASSQRTGAGANVLTF. The CDR3 DNA reads TGTGCCAGCAGCCAAAGGACAGGGGCTGGGGCCAACGTCCTGACTTTC. This chain uses TRBV3-1 (or the pseudogene TRBV3-2) with TRBJ2-6; 9 positions match TRBD1. The CDR3 covers 16 residues. Germline CDR1 reads LGHDT; CDR2 reads YNNKEL (reference sequence). V shed 2 bases, J shed 2 bases, and the junction held 1 base outside the gene matches.

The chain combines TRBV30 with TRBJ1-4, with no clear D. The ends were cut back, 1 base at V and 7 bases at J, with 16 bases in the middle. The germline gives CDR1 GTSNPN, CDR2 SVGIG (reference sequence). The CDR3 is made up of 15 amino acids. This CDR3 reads CAWSDLYRDPEKLFF. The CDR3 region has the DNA TGTGCCTGGAGTGACCTGTACCGGGATCCTGAAAAACTGTTTTTT.

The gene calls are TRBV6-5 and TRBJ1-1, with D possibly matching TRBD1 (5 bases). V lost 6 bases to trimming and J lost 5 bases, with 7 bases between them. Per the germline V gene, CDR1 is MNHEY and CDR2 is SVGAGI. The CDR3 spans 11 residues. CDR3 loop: CASSQGTEAFF. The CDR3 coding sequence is TGTGCCAGCAGCCAGGGAACTGAAGCTTTCTTT.

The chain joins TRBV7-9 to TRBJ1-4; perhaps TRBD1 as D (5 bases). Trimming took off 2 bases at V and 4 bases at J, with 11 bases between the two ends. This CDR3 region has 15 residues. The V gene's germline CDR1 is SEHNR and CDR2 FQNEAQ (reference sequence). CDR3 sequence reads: CASSLFGGINEKLFF. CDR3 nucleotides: TGTGCCAGCAGCTTATTCGGGGGGATTAATGAAAAACTGTTTTTT.

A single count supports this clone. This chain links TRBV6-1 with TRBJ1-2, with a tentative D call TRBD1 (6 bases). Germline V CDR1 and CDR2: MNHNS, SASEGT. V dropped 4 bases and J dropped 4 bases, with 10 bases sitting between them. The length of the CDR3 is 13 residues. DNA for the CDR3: TGTGCCAGCAGTGGAGGGGGGGCCTATGGCTACACCTTC. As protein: CASSGGGAYGYTF.

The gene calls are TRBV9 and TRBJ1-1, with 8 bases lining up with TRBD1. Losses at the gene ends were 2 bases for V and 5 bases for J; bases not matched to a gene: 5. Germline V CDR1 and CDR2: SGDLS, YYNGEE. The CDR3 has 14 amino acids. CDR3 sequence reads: CASSVGTGRTEAFF. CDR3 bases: TGTGCCAGCAGCGTTGGGACAGGCCGTACTGAAGCTTTCTTT.

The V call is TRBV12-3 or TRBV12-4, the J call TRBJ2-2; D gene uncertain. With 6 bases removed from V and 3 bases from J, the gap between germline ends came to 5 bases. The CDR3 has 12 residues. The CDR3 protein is CASRRDTGELFF. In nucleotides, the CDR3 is TGTGCCAGCAGGAGAGACACCGGGGAGCTGTTTTTT.

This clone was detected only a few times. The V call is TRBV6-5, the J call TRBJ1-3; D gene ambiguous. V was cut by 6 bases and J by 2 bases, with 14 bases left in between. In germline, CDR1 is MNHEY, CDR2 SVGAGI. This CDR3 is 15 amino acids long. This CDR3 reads CASRRGRGAGNTIYF. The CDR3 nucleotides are TGTGCCAGCAGACGAGGGCGGGGAGCTGGAAACACCATATATTTT.

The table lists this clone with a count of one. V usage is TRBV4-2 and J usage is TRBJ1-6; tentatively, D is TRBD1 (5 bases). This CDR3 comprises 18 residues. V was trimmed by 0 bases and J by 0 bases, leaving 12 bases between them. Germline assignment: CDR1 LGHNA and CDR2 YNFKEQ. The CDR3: CASSQEGTGSSYNSPLHF. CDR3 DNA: TGTGCCAGCAGCCAAGAGGGAACAGGAAGCTCCTATAATTCACCCCTCCACTTT.

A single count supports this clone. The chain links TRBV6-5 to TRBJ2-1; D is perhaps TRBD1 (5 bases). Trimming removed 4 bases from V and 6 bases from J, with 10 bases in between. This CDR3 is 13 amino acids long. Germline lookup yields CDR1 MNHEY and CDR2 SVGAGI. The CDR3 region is CASSSGIPNEQFF. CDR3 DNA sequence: TGTGCCAGCAGTTCAGGGATCCCCAATGAGCAGTTCTTC.

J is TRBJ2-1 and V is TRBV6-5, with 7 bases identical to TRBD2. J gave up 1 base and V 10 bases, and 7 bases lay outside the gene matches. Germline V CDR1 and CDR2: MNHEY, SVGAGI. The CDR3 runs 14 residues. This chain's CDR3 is CATPNGGSYNEQFF. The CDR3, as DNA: TGTGCCACGCCAAACGGGGGGTCCTACAATGAGCAGTTCTTC.

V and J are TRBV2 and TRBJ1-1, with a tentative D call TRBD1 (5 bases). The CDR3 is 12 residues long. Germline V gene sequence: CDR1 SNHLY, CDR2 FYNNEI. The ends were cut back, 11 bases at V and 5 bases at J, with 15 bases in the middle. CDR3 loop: CAGGRGGTEAFF. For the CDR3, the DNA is TGTGCCGGGGGGAGGGGAGGGACTGAAGCTTTCTTT.

The CDR3 spells CASSGTGTAEAFF. CDR3 nucleotide sequence: TGCGCCAGCAGCGGGACGGGGACAGCCGAAGCTTTCTTT. The genes are TRBV4-1 and TRBJ1-1; TRBD1 matches at 7 bases. Losses at the gene ends were 5 bases for V and 8 bases for J; bases not matched to a gene: 8. The CDR3 has 13 amino acids. Germline V gene data show CDR1 as MGHRA and CDR2 as YSYEKL.

As DNA, the CDR3 is TGTGCCAGCAGCCGAGAATTAGCGGGGGGGCCGGAGACCCAGTACTTC. Its translation: CASSRELAGGPETQYF. This chain joins TRBV11-2 and TRBJ2-5, with 11 bases matching TRBD2. The CDR3 loop spans 16 amino acids. Germline CDR1 SGHAT, CDR2 FQNNGV. With V trimmed by 5 bases and J by 5 bases, 10 bases remained unmatched. Variable domain in full (rest from reference TRBV11-2 and TRBJ2-5): EAGVAQSPRYKIIEKRQSVAFWCNPISGHATLYWYQQILGQGPKLLIQFQNNGVVDDSQLPKDRFSAERLKGVDSTLKIQPAKLEDSAVYLCASSRELAGGPETQYFGPGTRLLVL.

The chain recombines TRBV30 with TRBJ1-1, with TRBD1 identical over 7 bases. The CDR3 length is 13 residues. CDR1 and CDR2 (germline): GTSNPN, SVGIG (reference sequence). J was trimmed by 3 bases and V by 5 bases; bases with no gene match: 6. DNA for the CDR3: TGTGCCTGGGGGACAGAAGTTTACACTGAAGCTTTCTTT. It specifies CAWGTEVYTEAFF. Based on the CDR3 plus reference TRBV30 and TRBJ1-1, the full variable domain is SQTIHQWPATLVQPVGSPLSLECTVEGTSNPNLYWYRQAAGRGLQLLFYSVGIGQISSEVPQNLSASRPQDRQFILSSKKLLLSDSGFYLCAWGTEVYTEAFFGQGTRLTVV.

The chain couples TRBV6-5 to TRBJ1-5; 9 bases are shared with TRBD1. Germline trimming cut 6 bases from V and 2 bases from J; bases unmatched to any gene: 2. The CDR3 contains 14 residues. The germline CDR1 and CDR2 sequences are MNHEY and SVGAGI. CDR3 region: CASRRTGGNQPQHF. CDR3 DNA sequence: TGTGCCAGCAGGAGGACAGGGGGCAATCAGCCCCAGCATTTT.

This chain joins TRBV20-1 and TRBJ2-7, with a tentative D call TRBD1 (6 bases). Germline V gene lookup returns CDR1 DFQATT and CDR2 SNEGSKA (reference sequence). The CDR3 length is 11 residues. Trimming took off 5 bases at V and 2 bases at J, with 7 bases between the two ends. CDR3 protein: CSAQGPYEQYF. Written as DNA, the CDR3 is TGCAGTGCTCAGGGGCCCTACGAGCAGTACTTC.

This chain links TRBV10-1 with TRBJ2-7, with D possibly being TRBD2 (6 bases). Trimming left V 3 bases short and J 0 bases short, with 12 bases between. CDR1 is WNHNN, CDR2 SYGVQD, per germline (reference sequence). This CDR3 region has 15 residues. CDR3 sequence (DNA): TGCGCCAGCAGTGACGGGAGACTCAGCTCCTACGAGCAGTACTTC. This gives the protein CASSDGRLSSYEQYF.

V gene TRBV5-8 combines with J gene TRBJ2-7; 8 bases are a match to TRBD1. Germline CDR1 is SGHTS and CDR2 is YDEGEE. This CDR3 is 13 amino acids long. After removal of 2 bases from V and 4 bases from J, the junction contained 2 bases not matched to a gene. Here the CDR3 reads CASSLDRGYEQYF. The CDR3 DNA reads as TGTGCCAGCAGCTTAGACAGGGGTTACGAGCAGTACTTC.

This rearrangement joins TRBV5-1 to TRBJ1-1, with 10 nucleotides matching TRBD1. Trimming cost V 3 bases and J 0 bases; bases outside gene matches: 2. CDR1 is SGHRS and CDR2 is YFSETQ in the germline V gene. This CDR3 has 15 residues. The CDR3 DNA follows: TGCGCCAGCAGCTCGGGACAGGGGATGAACACTGAAGCTTTCTTT. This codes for CASSSGQGMNTEAFF.

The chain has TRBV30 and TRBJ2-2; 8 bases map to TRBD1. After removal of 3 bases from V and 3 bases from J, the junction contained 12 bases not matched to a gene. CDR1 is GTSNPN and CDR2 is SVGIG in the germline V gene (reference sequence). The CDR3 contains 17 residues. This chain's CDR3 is CAWRGFLGQGDTGELFF. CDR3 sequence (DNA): TGTGCCTGGAGGGGGTTTTTAGGACAGGGAGACACCGGGGAGCTGTTTTTT.